The 14 T cell receptor beta chains in this list originate from one sample, sequenced in a study of blood T cells in healthy people across ages. The authors ran a second PCR of roughly 6 to 12 cycles using a sample-barcoded 5' primer and a J-beta primer mix. MiXCR was run by TCRdb on the 5' RACE reads, yielding one entry per CDR3 protein. The sample lists some 780,000 distinct CDR3 sequences, more than 50% occurring once. Material: blood. The receptors were sampled from a man aged 40-49 years in good health.

V and J are TRBV5-5 and TRBJ1-2, with TRBD1 matching over 7 bases. V was pared by 3 bases and J by 7 bases, with 12 bases of the junction left unmatched. Germline V lookup: CDR1 SGHKS, CDR2 YYEKEE (reference sequence). The CDR3 has 15 amino acids. For the CDR3, the DNA is TGTGCCAGCAGCTGGGAGGACAGGTCAACGGGTGGCTACACCTTC. Amino acids: CASSWEDRSTGGYTF.

The V call is TRBV4-3, the J call TRBJ2-5; possibly TRBD1 or TRBD2 for D (5 bases each). Trimming removed 4 bases at V and 2 bases at J, with 17 bases between. The CDR3 is 16 residues long. Germline V gene lookup returns CDR1 LGHNA and CDR2 YSLEER. CDR3 DNA sequence: TGCGCCAGCAGCCGCCGCCTGGGGGTTCCGCAAGAGACCCAGTACTTC. Its translation: CASSRRLGVPQETQYF.

The chain uses TRBV29-1 and TRBJ2-1; a possible D gene is TRBD1 (5 bases). Trimming cost V 4 bases and J 0 bases, with 19 bases left between them. The germline CDR1 and CDR2 sequences are SQVTM and ANQGSEA. This CDR3 has 17 amino acids. The CDR3 nucleotides read TGCAGCGTTGTAATGCGACAGAAAGCGAGCTCCTACAATGAGCAGTTCTTC. This gives the protein CSVVMRQKASSYNEQFF.

This chain connects TRBV5-1 to TRBJ2-7, with D unresolved. The CDR3 consists of 13 residues. From germline, CDR1 is SGHRS and CDR2 YFSETQ. V lost 4 bases, J lost 0 bases, and 8 bases lay in between. This chain's CDR3 is CASSAEGSYEQYF. CDR3 DNA: TGCGCCAGCAGCGCGGAAGGCTCCTACGAGCAGTACTTC.

This rearrangement joins TRBV7-2 to TRBJ2-1; D unclear. CDR3 length: 12 amino acids. CDR1 and CDR2 (germline): SGHTA, FQGNSA. Trimming stripped 10 bases from V and 7 bases from J, with 14 bases between. DNA for the CDR3: TGTGCCACCCGGTTCCCCGGGAATGAGCAGTTCTTC. Translated, it gives CATRFPGNEQFF. Supplemented by reference TRBV7-2 and TRBJ2-1, the full variable domain reads GAGVSQSPSNKVTEKGKDVELRCDPISGHTALYWYRQSLGQGLEFLIYFQGNSAPDKSGLPSDRFSAERTGGSVSTLTIQRTQQEDSAVYLCATRFPGNEQFFGPGTRLTVL.

The gene calls are TRBV4-3 and TRBJ1-5; D gene uncertain. Germline CDR1 and CDR2: LGHNA and YSLEER. The CDR3 covers 14 residues. Deletions cut 0 bases from V and 11 bases from J, with 14 bases between. The CDR3 protein is CASSQDLGLRTQHF. The DNA for the CDR3 is TGCGCCAGCAGCCAAGATTTAGGGCTTCGAACCCAGCATTTT.

This chain uses TRBV7-9 with TRBJ2-1; perhaps TRBD2 as D (6 bases). CDR3 length equals 17 residues. Germline V lookup: CDR1 SEHNR, CDR2 FQNEAQ (reference sequence). The V and J ends lost 2 bases and 0 bases respectively, with 14 bases between them. The CDR3 loop reads CASSLSTGTFSYNEQFF. CDR3 in DNA: TGTGCCAGCAGCTTATCGACCGGGACTTTCTCCTACAATGAGCAGTTCTTC. Looking up the rest from reference TRBV7-9 and TRBJ2-1 gives the full variable domain: DTGVSQNPRHKITKRGQNVTFRCDPISEHNRLYWYRQTLGQGPEFLTYFQNEAQLEKSRLLSDRFSAERPKGSFSTLEIQRTEQGDSAMYLCASSLSTGTFSYNEQFFGPGTRLTVL.

The chain uses TRBV25-1 and TRBJ2-7, with D perhaps TRBD1 or TRBD2 (5 bases each). Between the trimmed V and J ends, which lost 1 base and 6 bases, there was a span of 16 bases. The CDR3 covers 15 residues. Germline lookup yields CDR1 MGHDK and CDR2 SYGVNS. The CDR3 DNA sequence: TGTGCCAGCAGTGAATTTATGGCAGGGACCTCCGAGCAGTACTTC. Protein: CASSEFMAGTSEQYF.

This chain links TRBV4-3 with TRBJ2-1; D remains unclear. V dropped 4 bases and J dropped 9 bases, with 16 bases sitting between them. The germline CDR1 and CDR2 sequences are LGHNA and YSLEER. The CDR3 has 14 amino acids. The CDR3 protein is CASSRKIGLVEQFF. DNA for the CDR3: TGCGCCAGCAGCCGAAAAATCGGTTTGGTTGAGCAGTTCTTC.

The genes are TRBV5-1 and TRBJ2-5; 8 bases line up with TRBD2. Germline CDR1 SGHRS, CDR2 YFSETQ. This CDR3 spans 15 amino acids. J was trimmed by 0 bases and V by 4 bases; bases with no gene match: 5. The CDR3: CASSRSGTDQETQYF. CDR3 in DNA: TGCGCCAGCAGCCGTAGCGGGACTGACCAAGAGACCCAGTACTTC.

J is TRBJ2-7 and V is TRBV11-3; 8 bases line up with TRBD2. This CDR3 contains 16 residues. V dropped 5 bases and J dropped 3; count of bases not matched to a gene: 12. The germline V gene has CDR1 SGHNT and CDR2 YENEEA. The CDR3 reads CASSPLRTGRDYEQYF. CDR3 sequence (DNA): TGTGCCAGCAGCCCATTAAGGACCGGGAGGGACTACGAGCAGTACTTC.

This clonotype appeared a single time. One junction end does not reproduce the germline sequence, and a read error may be involved. The chain carries TRBV2 and TRBJ1-2, with 7 bases aligning to TRBD1. From germline, CDR1 is SNHLY and CDR2 FYNNEI. CDR3 size: 16 residues. The chain's CDR3 is CASGEARRQGGYGYTF. CDR3 nucleotide sequence: TGTGCCAGCGGTGAAGCGCGAAGACAGGGAGGTTATGGCTACACCTTC.

The CDR3 sequence: CASSETVGAYNEQFF. The CDR3 nucleotides read TGTGCCAGCAGCGAAACAGTGGGGGCCTACAATGAGCAGTTCTTC. The chain employs TRBV5-6 and TRBJ2-1, with D perhaps TRBD1 or TRBD2 (5 bases each). Deletions cut 4 bases from V and 2 bases from J, with 13 bases between. CDR1 and CDR2 from the germline V gene are SGHDT and YYEEEE. The CDR3 is 15 residues long.

This chain uses TRBV7-9 with TRBJ2-3, with TRBD2 as a possible D gene (6 bases). CDR1 and CDR2 (germline): SEHNR, FQNEAQ (reference sequence). V was pared by 0 bases and J by 2 bases, with 12 bases between. The CDR3 extends over 16 amino acids. The CDR3 loop reads CASSLARRGSTDTQYF. The CDR3 nucleotides read TGTGCCAGCAGCTTAGCAAGGCGGGGATCCACAGATACGCAGTATTTT.